This TCR beta chain derives from a study of regulatory T cells in long-lasting Graves disease. There are many counts of this clonotype. Combining iRepertoire HTBI primers with Arm-PCR of CDR3 regions, the authors built TCR beta libraries. TCRdb ran MiXCR on the multiplex PCR reads and lists one entry per CDR3 protein. Of about 460,000 distinct CDR3 sequences in the sample, 14% were seen once. With V trimmed by 1 base and J by 0 bases, 2 bases remained unmatched. The CDR3 covers 17 residues. Germline loops: CDR1 MDHEN, CDR2 SYDVKM. Regarding time point: newly diagnosed GD, antithyroid drugs for less than 3 months. The TCR library was made from RNA that had been extracted from PBMCs in TRIzol. These data also formed part of another study, on T cells in Graves' hyperthyroidism and ophthalmopathy.

The TCR sequence derives from a woman in her forties or fifties with Graves disease. Sequences were derived from peripheral blood mononuclear cells (PBMCs), sampled at new diagnosis, from a patient treated with antithyroid drugs. This chain uses TRBV28 with TRBJ2-2; TRBD1 matches at 10 bases. CDR3 sequence: CASSLSGQGPNTGELFF. The CDR3 nucleotides read TGTGCCAGCAGTTTATCGGGACAGGGGCCGAACACCGGGGAGCTGTTTTTT.